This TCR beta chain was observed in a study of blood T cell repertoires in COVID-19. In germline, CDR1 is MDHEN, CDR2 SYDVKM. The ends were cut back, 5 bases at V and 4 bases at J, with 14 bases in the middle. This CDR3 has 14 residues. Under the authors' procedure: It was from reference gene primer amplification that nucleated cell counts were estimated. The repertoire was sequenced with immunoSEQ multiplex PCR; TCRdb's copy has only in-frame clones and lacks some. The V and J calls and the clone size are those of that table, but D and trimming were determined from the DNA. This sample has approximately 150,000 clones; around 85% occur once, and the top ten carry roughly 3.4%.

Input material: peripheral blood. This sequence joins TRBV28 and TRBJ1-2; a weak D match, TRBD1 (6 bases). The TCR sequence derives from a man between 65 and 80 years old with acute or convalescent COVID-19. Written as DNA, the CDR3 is TGTGCCAGCAGTCTTCCAGGACAGCTCTATGGCTACACCTTC. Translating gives CASSLPGQLYGYTF.